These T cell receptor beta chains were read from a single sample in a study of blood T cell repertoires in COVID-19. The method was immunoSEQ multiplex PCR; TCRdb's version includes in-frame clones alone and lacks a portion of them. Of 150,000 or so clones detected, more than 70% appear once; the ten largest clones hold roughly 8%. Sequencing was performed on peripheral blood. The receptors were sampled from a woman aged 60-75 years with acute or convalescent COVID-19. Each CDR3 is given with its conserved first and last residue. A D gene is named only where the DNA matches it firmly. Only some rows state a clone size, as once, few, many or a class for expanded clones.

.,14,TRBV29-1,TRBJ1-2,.,CSVAGGPMDYGYTF,TGCAGCGTTGCGGGAGGTCCCATGGACTATGGCTACACCTTC
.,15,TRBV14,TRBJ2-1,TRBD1,CASSLQGSSYNEQFF,TGTGCCAGCAGCTTACAGGGGAGCTCCTACAATGAGCAGTTCTTC
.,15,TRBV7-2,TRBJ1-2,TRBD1,CASSPQGGLNYGYTF,TGTGCCAGCAGCCCTCAGGGGGGACTGAACTATGGCTACACCTTC
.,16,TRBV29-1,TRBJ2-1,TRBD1,CSVPRPTGGMNNEQFF,TGCAGCGTTCCCCGCCCAACAGGGGGCATGAACAATGAGCAGTTCTTC
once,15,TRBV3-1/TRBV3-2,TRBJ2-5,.,CASSTSRGARQTQYF,TGTGCCAGCAGCACCTCCCGGGGGGCCAGACAGACCCAGTACTTC
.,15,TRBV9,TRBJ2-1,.,CASSVEPSPPNEQFF,TGTGCCAGCAGCGTAGAGCCTAGCCCTCCCAATGAGCAGTTCTTC
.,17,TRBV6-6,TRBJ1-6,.,CASSLNRAPLENSPLHF,TGTGCCAGCAGTCTCAACAGGGCCCCTTTGGAAAATTCACCCCTCCACTTT
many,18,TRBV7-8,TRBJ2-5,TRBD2,CASRAGTSGGFTKETQYF,TGTGCCAGCAGGGCTGGGACTAGCGGGGGTTTTACAAAAGAGACCCAGTACTTC
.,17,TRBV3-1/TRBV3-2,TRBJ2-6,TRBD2,CASSPVSGGAGANVLTF,TGTGCCAGCAGCCCCGTAAGCGGGGGCGCTGGGGCCAACGTCCTGACTTTC
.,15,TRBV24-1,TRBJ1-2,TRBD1,CATSDSSTGNYGYTF,TGTGCCACCAGTGACTCGTCGACAGGGAACTATGGCTACACCTTC
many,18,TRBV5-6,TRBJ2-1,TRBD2,CASSLSPLAGWSYNEQFF,TGTGCCAGCAGCTTATCCCCGTTAGCGGGGTGGTCCTACAATGAGCAGTTCTTC
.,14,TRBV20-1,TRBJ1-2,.,CSASPPRGAEGYTF,TGCAGTGCTAGTCCCCCTCGGGGGGCGGAAGGCTACACCTTC
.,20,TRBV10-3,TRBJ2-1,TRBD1,CAISDNSLARGHGSYNEQFF,TGTGCCATCAGTGATAACTCGTTGGCAAGGGGGCATGGTAGCTACAATGAGCAGTTCTTC
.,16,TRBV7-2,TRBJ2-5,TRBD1,CASSLAPRGPQETQYF,TGTGCCAGCAGCTTAGCACCGAGGGGGCCTCAAGAGACCCAGTACTTC
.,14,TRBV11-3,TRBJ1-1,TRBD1,CASSLTGGNTEAFF,TGTGCCAGCAGCCTAACAGGGGGAAACACTGAAGCTTTCTTT
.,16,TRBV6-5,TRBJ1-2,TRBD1,CASSWTSGGTLHGYTF,TGTGCCAGCAGTTGGACCTCAGGGGGCACCCTGCATGGCTACACCTTC
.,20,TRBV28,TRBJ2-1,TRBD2,CASSFSVGLAGAPVYNEQFF,TGTGCCAGCAGTTTTTCGGTGGGACTAGCGGGGGCCCCCGTCTACAATGAGCAGTTCTTC
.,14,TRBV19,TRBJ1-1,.,CASSIGTQNTEAFF,TGTGCCAGTAGTATTGGGACACAGAACACTGAAGCTTTCTTT
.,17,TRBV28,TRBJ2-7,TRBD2,CASSSPRGLAGAYEQYF,TGTGCCAGCAGTTCCCCACGCGGACTAGCGGGGGCCTACGAGCAGTACTTC
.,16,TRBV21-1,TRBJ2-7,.,CASSKRLETGSYEQYF,TGTGCCAGCAGCAAAAGGTTAGAGACAGGCTCCTACGAGCAGTACTTC
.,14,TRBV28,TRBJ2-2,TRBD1,CASSETGSTGELFF,TGTGCCAGCAGTGAGACAGGGTCCACCGGGGAGCTGTTTTTT
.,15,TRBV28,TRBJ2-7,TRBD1,CASNTIGTAFYEQYF,TGTGCCAGCAACACAATCGGGACAGCCTTCTACGAGCAGTACTTC
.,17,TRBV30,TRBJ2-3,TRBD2,CAWSRSERGTWEHTQYF,TGTGCCTGGAGTAGGTCCGAGCGGGGGACGTGGGAGCATACGCAGTATTTT